Following are 23 T cell receptor beta chains from one sample sequenced in a study of blood T cell repertoires in COVID-19. Sequencing was performed with immunoSEQ multiplex PCR; in TCRdb, only in-frame clones are kept and a portion is missing. The table lists some 400,000 clones, about 90% of them singletons. Sequencing was done on a sample of peripheral blood. Receptors were obtained from a woman aged 25 to 39 with COVID-19, enrolled during active disease.

The rearrangement joins TRBV11-2 to TRBJ2-1; 9 bases are shared with TRBD2. This CDR3 is 16 amino acids long. Germline V gene sequence: CDR1 SGHAT, CDR2 FQNNGV. V shed 5 bases, J shed 5 bases, and the junction held 10 bases outside the gene matches. The CDR3 here is CASSPFAGGPDNEQFF. CDR3 DNA: TGTGCCAGCAGCCCCTTTGCGGGAGGGCCGGACAATGAGCAGTTCTTC. The full variable domain, with the rest looked up from reference TRBV11-2 and TRBJ2-1, is EAGVAQSPRYKIIEKRQSVAFWCNPISGHATLYWYQQILGQGPKLLIQFQNNGVVDDSQLPKDRFSAERLKGVDSTLKIQPAKLEDSAVYLCASSPFAGGPDNEQFFGPGTRLTVL.

The rearrangement uses TRBV12-3 or TRBV12-4 and TRBJ2-7; D is perhaps TRBD2 (6 bases). The length of the CDR3 is 13 residues. Trimming shortened V by 6 bases and J by 0 bases, and 9 bases separated the two germline ends. The CDR3 spells CASRRDSSYEQYF. CDR3 nucleotides: TGTGCCAGCAGACGGGACTCCTCCTACGAGCAGTACTTC.

The chain combines TRBV4-1 with TRBJ2-6; D might be TRBD2 (6 bases). The CDR3 is made up of 16 amino acids. Germline V gene lookup returns CDR1 MGHRA and CDR2 YSYEKL. Trimming took off 6 bases at V and 2 bases at J, with 14 bases between the two ends. Here the CDR3 DNA reads TGCGCCAGCAGTCCGGGAGTAGTTCCTGGGGCCAACGTCCTGACTTTC. Translated: CASSPGVVPGANVLTF.

V and J are TRBV28 and TRBJ1-4; 11 bases agree with TRBD1. J gave up 8 bases and V 5 bases, and 10 bases lay outside the gene matches. Germline values: CDR1 MDHEN, CDR2 SYDVKM. This CDR3 has 16 residues. As DNA, the CDR3 is TGTGCCAGCAGTATCCCACGAGGGACAGGGGGAGAAAAACTGTTTTTT. It is translated as CASSIPRGTGGEKLFF. Drawing the rest from reference TRBV28 and TRBJ1-4, the complete variable domain is DVKVTQSSRYLVKRTGEKVFLECVQDMDHENMFWYRQDPGLGLRLIYFSYDVKMKEKGDIPEGYSVSREKKERFSLILESASTNQTSMYLCASSIPRGTGGEKLFFGSGTQLSVL.

The chain has TRBV28 and TRBJ1-1; no definite D call. Germline CDR1 MDHEN, CDR2 SYDVKM. V shed 5 bases and J shed 1 base, with 8 bases lying between them. The CDR3 contains 13 residues. The CDR3 coding sequence is TGTGCCAGCAGTACTGCACCGAACACTGAAGCTTTCTTT. Its translation is CASSTAPNTEAFF.

The chain has TRBV28 and TRBJ2-7; 10 positions agree with TRBD1. V dropped 5 bases and J dropped 1; count of bases not matched to a gene: 5. The CDR3 extends over 15 amino acids. From germline, CDR1 is MDHEN and CDR2 SYDVKM. As DNA, the CDR3 is TGTGCCAGCAGTGAATGGGACAGGGGATCCTACGAGCAGTACTTC. Translation: CASSEWDRGSYEQYF.

This clone was seen just once. This chain connects TRBV27 to TRBJ1-1; 7 bases fit TRBD1. From germline, CDR1 is MNHEY and CDR2 SMNVEV (reference sequence). CDR3 length: 16 residues. The V segment lost 2 bases and the J segment 0 bases; nucleotides outside the gene matches: 6. The CDR3: CASSLAPGQLNTEAFF. CDR3 bases: TGTGCCAGCAGTTTAGCTCCGGGACAGCTGAACACTGAAGCTTTCTTT.

V gene TRBV5-6 combines with J gene TRBJ2-7; the D gene is possibly TRBD2 (6 bases). This CDR3 has 14 amino acids. The germline CDR1 and CDR2 sequences are SGHDT and YYEEEE. The germline V and J ends were trimmed by 1 base and 5 bases, with 13 bases remaining between them. The CDR3 loop is CASSLIGGWDEQYF. The CDR3 DNA reads as TGTGCCAGCAGCTTGATCGGGGGATGGGACGAGCAGTACTTC.

The V and J genes are TRBV4-1 and TRBJ1-2; no clear D. Between the trimmed V and J ends, which lost 1 base and 2 bases, there was a span of 8 bases. Germline V gene lookup returns CDR1 MGHRA and CDR2 YSYEKL. CDR3 size: 14 residues. CDR3 protein: CASSQVPGNYGYTF. DNA for the CDR3: TGCGCCAGCAGCCAAGTTCCCGGGAACTATGGCTACACCTTC.

This chain joins TRBV27 and TRBJ2-2; no clear D gene. The CDR3 length is 15 residues. Germline V gene sequence: CDR1 MNHEY, CDR2 SMNVEV (reference sequence). Trimming took off 10 bases at V and 1 base at J, with 16 bases between the two ends. The CDR3 DNA is TGTGCCACCTTAGCCCTCATGGAGAACACCGGGGAGCTGTTTTTT. Amino acid sequence: CATLALMENTGELFF.

The count of this clone is one. The chain links TRBV28 to TRBJ2-1; 8 bases are a match to TRBD1. V shed 7 bases, J shed 5 bases, and the junction held 4 bases outside the gene matches. CDR3 length: 13 amino acids. The V gene's germline CDR1 is MDHEN and CDR2 SYDVKM. The CDR3: CASNPTGDNEQFF. The CDR3 DNA sequence: TGTGCCAGCAATCCGACAGGGGACAATGAGCAGTTCTTC.

The rearrangement links TRBV28 to TRBJ2-5; perhaps TRBD2 as D (6 bases). CDR1 MDHEN and CDR2 SYDVKM come from the germline V gene. Trimming took 0 bases from V and 4 from J, leaving 12 bases between them. The CDR3 is made up of 15 amino acids. This CDR3 reads CASSLWGDLGETQYF. CDR3 nucleotides: TGTGCCAGCAGTTTATGGGGGGACTTGGGAGAGACCCAGTACTTC.

The V and J genes are TRBV21-1 and TRBJ2-2; the D call in the table, TRBD2, was not verified against the DNA. TRBV21-1 is a listed pseudogene. The CDR3 runs 19 residues. The CDR3 is CASSTRTSGLTGGTGELFF. For the CDR3, the DNA is TGTGCCAGCAGCACGAGGACTAGCGGACTCACCGGGGGAACCGGGGAGCTGTTTTTT.

This chain connects TRBV30 to TRBJ2-2, with D tentatively TRBD1 (5 bases). Germline V gives CDR1 GTSNPN, CDR2 SVGIG (reference sequence). This CDR3 has 14 residues. Trimming took 6 bases from V and 0 from J, leaving 11 bases between them. The CDR3, as DNA: TGTGCCTGCCAGGGTGGTGCGAACACCGGGGAGCTGTTTTTT. Its translation is CACQGGANTGELFF.

This chain uses TRBV3-1 (or the pseudogene TRBV3-2) with TRBJ2-2; 9 bases map to TRBD1. Germline-derived CDR1 and CDR2 are LGHDT and YNNKEL (reference sequence). V gave up 4 bases and J gave up 4 bases; unmatched junction bases: 7. CDR3 length: 16 residues. The CDR3 DNA reads TGTGCCAGCAGCCCTTACAGGGGGCGAGGCACCGGGGAGCTGTTTTTT. It translates to CASSPYRGRGTGELFF.

The chain recombines TRBV5-5 with TRBJ2-5, with TRBD1 matching over 8 bases. J lost 4 bases, V lost 4 bases, and 15 bases had no gene match. This CDR3 comprises 17 residues. In germline, CDR1 is SGHKS, CDR2 YYEKEE (reference sequence). This CDR3 is CASSLTGQGGVGETQYF. The CDR3 nucleotides are TGTGCCAGCAGCCTGACTGGACAGGGAGGTGTAGGAGAGACCCAGTACTTC.

About this clone: A read error may account for a junction end that differs from germline. This CDR3 reads CRPLQVSSYNSPLHF. The CDR3 DNA follows: TGCCGACCCTTACAGGTAAGCTCCTATAATTCACCCCTCCACTTT. The gene calls are TRBV24-1 and TRBJ1-6; perhaps TRBD1 as D (5 bases). CDR1 KGHDR and CDR2 SFDVKD come from the germline V gene. The CDR3 has 15 residues.

This rearrangement joins TRBV7-8 to TRBJ2-1, with no clear D. Trimming stripped 3 bases from V and 0 bases from J, with 12 bases between. Germline loops: CDR1 SGHVS, CDR2 FQNEAQ. The length of the CDR3 is 16 residues. Here the CDR3 reads CASSFESPLSYNEQFF. CDR3 in DNA: TGTGCCAGCAGCTTCGAGTCGCCTCTCTCCTACAATGAGCAGTTCTTC.

This chain uses TRBV14 with TRBJ2-1; unclear D gene. With 1 base removed from V and 10 bases from J, the gap between germline ends came to 11 bases. From germline, CDR1 is SGHDN and CDR2 FVKESK. The CDR3 length is 13 residues. The CDR3 sequence is CASSQGRRSEQFF. CDR3 in DNA: TGTGCCAGCAGCCAAGGGCGGCGGTCCGAGCAGTTCTTC.

This chain connects TRBV7-9 to TRBJ2-3; TRBD2 matches 14 bases. The CDR3 totals 17 residues. Per germline, CDR1 SEHNR and CDR2 FQNEAQ (reference sequence). Trimming took 5 bases from V and 6 from J; bases not matched to a gene: 10. Here the CDR3 DNA reads TGTGCCAGCAGCCACGGGACTAGCGGGAGCTACGGGGATACGCAGTATTTT. Protein sequence: CASSHGTSGSYGDTQYF. Full variable domain (rest looked up from reference TRBV7-9 and TRBJ2-3): DTGVSQNPRHKITKRGQNVTFRCDPISEHNRLYWYRQTLGQGPEFLTYFQNEAQLEKSRLLSDRFSAERPKGSFSTLEIQRTEQGDSAMYLCASSHGTSGSYGDTQYFGPGTRLTVL.

This chain joins TRBV4-1 and TRBJ1-2, with a possible D match to TRBD1 (5 bases). Germline values: CDR1 MGHRA, CDR2 YSYEKL. Trimming left V 4 bases short and J 3 bases short, with 12 bases between. The CDR3 has 14 amino acids. CDR3 in DNA: TGCGCCAGCAGCCTTCGCCAGGGTGACTATGGCTACACCTTC. Its protein product is CASSLRQGDYGYTF.

This clone was seen once. The chain joins TRBV19 to TRBJ2-7; D call uncertain. The CDR3 has 13 amino acids. CDR1 and CDR2 (germline): LNHDA, SQIVND (reference sequence). Trimming stripped 1 base from V and 7 bases from J, with 11 bases between. The CDR3 region is CASSIGAAREQYF. The CDR3 DNA sequence: TGTGCCAGTAGTATAGGAGCCGCTCGGGAGCAGTACTTC.

A remark on this clone: Other nucleotide sequences from this sample produce the same CDR3. V gene TRBV27 combines with J gene TRBJ1-2, with TRBD1 matching 8 bases. The CDR3 sequence is 13 residues long. Germline V gene data show CDR1 as MNHEY and CDR2 as SMNVEV (reference sequence). With 6 bases clipped from V and 8 bases from J, the junction kept 8 bases outside the gene matches. DNA of the CDR3: TGTGCCAGCAGCCTCTACAGGGACAGGGGCTACACCTTC. It translates to CASSLYRDRGYTF.